This T cell receptor (beta chain) was documented in a study of blood T cells in healthy people across ages. Through a sample-barcoded 5' primer and a J-beta primer mix, a second PCR was run for roughly 7 to 12 cycles. TCRdb re-called the 5' RACE reads through MiXCR, storing one row per CDR3 protein. This table has more than 900,000 distinct CDR3 sequences, about 25% appearing once. Regarding this clonotype: The antigen remains unidentified.

Study results and caveats: Higher diversity and more naive CD4+ cells were features of long-lived donors, compared to aged donors.

Germline V lookup: CDR1 SEHNR, CDR2 FQNEAQ (reference sequence). The CDR3 totals 16 residues. This same sample was also taken into another study, of T cells of mothers and their children.

This TCR was sampled from a girl aged 2-10 years in good health. Sequenced input: blood. The gene calls are TRBV7-9 and TRBJ2-5; tentative D call: TRBD2 (6 bases). Judging by the DNA end, TRBJ2-7 fits better; the J call may be wrong. The chain's CDR3 is CASSIGASGGVYEQYF. In DNA, the CDR3 is TGTGCCAGCAGCATCGGGGCATCCGGGGGTGTCTACGAGCAGTACTTC.